This T cell receptor (beta chain) comes out of a study of blood T cell repertoires in COVID-19 (dated by TCRdb to 2019 to 2021). Broadly, across the study: Collaborator samples came from the United States, Italy and Spain and covered acute and convalescent phases of COVID-19. The material from the prospective study consisted of cDNA or gDNA derived from T cells, B-cell-depleted T cells, or PBMCs. Deeply sampled blood TCRbeta repertoires from subjects exposed to, actively infected with, or recovered from COVID-19 were included in the dataset. The repertoires were made available in a free public database intended to serve as a resource for research on the immune response to SARS-CoV-2. The samples were drawn from the first 160 participants of the ongoing ImmuneRACE study and from 1,254 subjects provided by 6 global collaborators. A de-identified subject ID, COVID-19 status, age in years and sex were almost always included in the sample metadata. Where HLA class I and class II types were available, the types were taken from metadata supplied by the sample provider, not from assay-based typing. The study at large found these results: Clinical and demographic metadata were provided uncurated, with the amount varying by source and participant.

Based on the germline V gene, the CDR1 and CDR2 sequences are SGHTA and FQGTGA. Its CDR3 holds 15 amino acids, cysteine through phenylalanine. Just CDR3 DNA is preserved here, 45 bases in frame from base 1. V is clipped by 5 bases and J by 0 bases, and the sequence between their germline boundaries is 11 bases long. The collaborating institutions used their own protocols to collect whole blood in K2EDTA tubes. For TCRbeta analysis, collaborators shipped samples as frozen whole blood, isolated PBMCs, or DNA extracted from either of those sample types. The immunoSEQ Assay, a bias-controlled multiplex PCR, was used to amplify TCRbeta CDR3 regions from genomic DNA. Under the source paper's analysis protocol: The number of nucleated cells in each sample was estimated from the amplification of reference gene primers within the assay. To quantify the absolute abundance of each unique TCRbeta CDR3 rearrangement, sequence reads were collapsed and filtered. For each sample, productive Simpson clonality was calculated as the square root of Simpson's diversity index across productive rearrangements. TCRdb carries this immuneACCESS record with in-frame sequences only. Its versions omit some clonotypes, under half of them owing to an unresolved V gene in the studies checked, with the rest unexplained. The V and J calls and clone size were taken over from that table, and D and trimming were inferred from the DNA. The sample yields about 100,000 clones; 70% to 80% were counted once. The ten biggest clones cover 24% of the sample.

A word on this clone: Its antigen remains undetermined. Base qualities are missing; no much larger clone stands one base away.

The V and J genes are TRBV7-3 and TRBJ1-3, and the D gene may be TRBD1, 6 bases matching. Sequenced input: peripheral blood. The clonotype comes from a human donor in a cohort sampled during active COVID-19. The sequenced DNA: TGTGCCAGCAGCCAGGACAGCTACTCTGGAAACACCATATATTTT. It codes for CASSQDSYSGNTIYF.